This T cell receptor (beta chain) was sequenced in a study of CD8 T cells in Susac syndrome. General study findings and limits: The authors acknowledged that the study's TCR sequencing and HLA analysis involved relatively few individuals.

Germline CDR1 DFQATT, CDR2 SNEGSKA (reference sequence). V was shortened by 3 bases and J by 1 base, with 12 bases between the two germline ends. The CDR3 sequence is 14 residues long. A quantity of roughly 0.5 to 1 ug RNA underwent reverse transcription using random hexamers. Amplification of TCR beta CDR3 across 54 Vbeta and 13 Jbeta was performed with immunoSEQ multiplex PCR. TCRdb itself ran the immunoSEQ multiplex PCR reads through MiXCR, one entry per CDR3 protein. The sample records under 150,000 distinct CDR3 sequences, 85% to 95% being singletons. Comment on this clonotype: Its antigen is not known.

The J gene is TRBJ2-5, the V gene TRBV20-1, with D maybe TRBD1 (5 bases). The material sequenced was CD4+ T cells from PBMCs. The sequence was collected from a human donor with Susac syndrome. The chain's CDR3 is CSASRGWSQETQYF. The CDR3 DNA reads as TGCAGTGCTAGTAGGGGATGGTCCCAAGAGACCCAGTACTTC.